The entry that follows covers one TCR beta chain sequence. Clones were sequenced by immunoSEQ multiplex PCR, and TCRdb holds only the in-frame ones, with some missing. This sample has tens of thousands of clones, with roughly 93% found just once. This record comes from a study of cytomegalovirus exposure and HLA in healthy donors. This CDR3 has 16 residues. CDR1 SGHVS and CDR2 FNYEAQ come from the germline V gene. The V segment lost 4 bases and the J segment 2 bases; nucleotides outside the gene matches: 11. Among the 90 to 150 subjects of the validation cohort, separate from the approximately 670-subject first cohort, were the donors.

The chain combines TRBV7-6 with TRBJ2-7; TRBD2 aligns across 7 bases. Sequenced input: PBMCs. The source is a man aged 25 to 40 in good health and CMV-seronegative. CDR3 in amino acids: CASSWGTGTKTYEQYF. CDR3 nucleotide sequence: TGTGCCAGCAGCTGGGGGACCGGGACTAAAACCTACGAGCAGTACTTC.